This T cell receptor (beta chain) was recorded in a study of T cell responses to AZD1222 COVID-19 vaccine. With 5 bases clipped from V and 6 bases from J, the junction kept 8 bases outside the gene matches. The CDR3 runs to 15 residues. CDR1 and CDR2 (germline): SGHTA, FQGTGA. Concerning this clone itself: Its antigen is not known.

Clones were sequenced by immunoSEQ multiplex PCR, and TCRdb holds only the in-frame ones, with some missing. Altogether roughly 150,000 clones are present, more than 85% being singletons, with the ten largest covering about 1.5%. Study results and caveats: The breadth and depth of Spike-specific TCRs increased once two AZD1222 doses had been given.

This sequence joins TRBV7-3 and TRBJ1-2; TRBD1 matches at 11 bases. The sample consisted of peripheral blood, taken on day 0 of AZD1222 vaccination. The receptor was derived from an adult in good health. The CDR3 sequence: CASSERRTGGDGYTF. The DNA for the CDR3 is TGTGCCAGCAGCGAACGTCGGACAGGGGGCGATGGCTACACCTTC.